The 2 T cell receptor beta chains listed next were all sequenced from one sample in a study of PD-1 blockade in classical Hodgkin lymphoma. TCRdb's copy holds only in-frame clones and misses some; the assay was immunoSEQ multiplex PCR. There are under 80,000 clones in the sample; about 94% occur only once, and roughly 2.6% lies in the top ten. Time point meaning: newly diagnosed, previously untreated cHL patient sample. The sample consisted of peripheral blood mononuclear cells (PBMCs). These receptors all stem from a human donor with classical Hodgkin lymphoma.

This chain uses TRBV5-6 with TRBJ1-2; D possibly corresponds to TRBD1 (6 bases). CDR3 length: 14 residues. V dropped 1 base and J dropped 2 bases, with 9 bases sitting between them. Per germline, CDR1 SGHDT and CDR2 YYEEEE. CDR3 loop: CASSLRGGNYGYTF. The CDR3 DNA follows: TGTGCCAGCAGCTTGAGAGGGGGAAACTATGGCTACACCTTC.

This rearrangement joins TRBV19 to TRBJ1-6, with 9 nucleotides matching TRBD1. The CDR3 extends over 14 amino acids. V was pared by 4 bases and J by 8 bases, with 3 bases of the junction left unmatched. Per germline, CDR1 LNHDA and CDR2 SQIVND (reference sequence). The CDR3 coding sequence is TGTGCCAGTAGTAATGGGGACAGGGATTCACCCCTCCACTTT. Its protein product is CASSNGDRDSPLHF.